The text below deals with one T cell receptor (beta chain). Its cognate antigen has yet to be identified. Read sequence stops 3 residues before the CDR3 end, and the germline J gene provides the missing end. Including cysteine and phenylalanine, the CDR3 has 16 amino acids. Sequencing covers 39 bases of the CDR3, shown here with the frame starting at base 1. Taken from the germline V gene, the CDR1 and CDR2 loops are LGHNA and YNFKEQ. V is cut back by 1 base and J by 3 bases, with 1 base in the junction unmatched. Every participant had a single incident cervical HPV16 infection, and women with prevalent HPV16 infections were excluded. Cervical HPV DNA was detected with MY09/MY11 PCR, and genotyping was done with dot-blot hybridization. Around 15 mL of heparinized blood were centrifuged, and the buffy coat was split into aliquots, frozen at -30 degrees C, and then kept at -80 degrees C. QIAGEN kits were used to extract genomic DNA from buffy coat specimens.

This sample is drawn from a study of T cells in women clearing cervical HPV infection (dated by TCRdb to 2016 to 2018). Regarding the complete study: Cases were about two dozen women with histologically confirmed HPV16-related CIN3 or worse, including a couple of invasive cancers. The controls were 25 or so women whose single incident HPV16 infection cleared within 12 months with no development of precancer or cancer. Blood from cases was collected at the visit where the lesion was first found, while blood from controls was collected once the infection could no longer be detected. Among cases, blood sampling occurred a median of roughly 150 days after lesion detection, with an interquartile range of 90 to 200 days. Because only a few women had HLA typing data, the possibility that HLA type acted as a confounder could not be ruled out. An exploratory proof-of-principle case-control study, nested within the Guanacaste HPV Natural History Study in Costa Rica, was conducted to compare TCR repertoires across cervical HPV16 outcomes. Cases were matched to controls by age within five years and by the year the sample was collected. A median age of approximately 30 years was observed in cases versus 38 to 40 in controls, and no significant differences in baseline characteristics were found. In the parent cohort, some 9,900 women aged 18 or older were enrolled in Guanacaste, Costa Rica, during about 1993 to 1995 and then followed for approximately 7 years. As quality controls, five blinded duplicates were added to each group, bringing the total to about 60 samples made up of roughly 50 participants and 10 replicates. The research as a whole found: The cross-sectional design could not show whether associations preceded infection or resulted from it; effector/memory subsets and HPV-specific T cells were not isolated. Significantly higher TCR repertoire richness was observed in CIN3+ cases than in controls across sequencing depths, whereas no difference in evenness was found. Because T-cell numbers per sample were unknown, differences in richness could reflect varying T-cell content rather than repertoire biology. Lower TRBV6-7 relative abundance was observed in cases than in controls (around 0.1% versus 0.15%; Bonferroni P = 0.0008). Random forest classifiers that combined richness and V gene abundances separated cases from controls with an estimated AUC of less than 0.85.

The immunoSEQ assay used multiplex PCR to amplify TCR beta CDR3 regions from an average of roughly 1,200 ng of genomic DNA per sample. The assay corrected primer bias using a complete synthetic TCR repertoire to establish an amplification baseline. The amplicons were sequenced using the Illumina platform. The paper's processing steps were these. Sequences were error-corrected by clustering with frequency ratios and a modified nearest-neighbor algorithm and were then analyzed in the immunoSEQ Analyzer with IMGT gene definitions. At each rarefaction depth, TCR richness and evenness were averaged across 20 rarefaction repeats, and samples with fewer sequences than that depth were excluded. Wilcoxon rank sum tests with FDR correction were used to compare V, D and J gene relative abundances between the groups. In the blinded duplicates, the intraclass correlation was approximately 96% for TCR richness and averaged about 73% across around 66 gene segments. The immuneACCESS repertoire file appears here via TCRdb, limited to in-frame rearrangements. These files lack a portion of the clones; in checked studies, under half of the deficit traces to unresolved V genes, and the cause of the others is not known. That table supplies the V and J calls and clone size; D and trimming were determined from the DNA. This sample's table has entries for approximately 24,000 clones. Of the sample, about 5.5% is held by the ten largest clones.

This sequence was found in a woman between 18 and 69 years old with a cervical HPV16 infection that either progressed to CIN3+ or cleared (not recorded which). The sample consisted of blood buffy coat. The rearranged chain carries TRBV4-2 and TRBJ2-3; TRBD2 fits 13 bases in the junction. The CDR3 bases that were read are TGTGCCAGCAGCCAAGTGACTAGCGGGAGGACAGATACG. It translates to CASSQVTSGRTDT. The CDR3 as a whole reads CASSQVTSGRTDTQYF.